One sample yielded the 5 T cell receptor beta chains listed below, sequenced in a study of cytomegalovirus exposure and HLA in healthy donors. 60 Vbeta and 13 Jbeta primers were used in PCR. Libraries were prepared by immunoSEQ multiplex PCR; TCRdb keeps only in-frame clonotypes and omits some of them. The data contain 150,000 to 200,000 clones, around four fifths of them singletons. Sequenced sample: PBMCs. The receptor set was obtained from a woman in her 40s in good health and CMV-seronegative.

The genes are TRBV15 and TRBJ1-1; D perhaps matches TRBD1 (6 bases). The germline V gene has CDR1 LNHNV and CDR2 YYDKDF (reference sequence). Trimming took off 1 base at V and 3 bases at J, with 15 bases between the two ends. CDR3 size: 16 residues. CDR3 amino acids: CATSRAAGEIDTEAFF. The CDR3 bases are TGTGCCACCAGCAGAGCGGCAGGGGAGATTGACACTGAAGCTTTCTTT.

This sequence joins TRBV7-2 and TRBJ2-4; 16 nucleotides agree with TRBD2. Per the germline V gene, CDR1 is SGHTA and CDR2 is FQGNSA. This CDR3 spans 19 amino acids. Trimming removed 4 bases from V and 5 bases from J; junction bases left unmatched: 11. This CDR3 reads CASSSGTSGRVGKENIQYF. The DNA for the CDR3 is TGTGCCAGCAGCTCCGGGACTAGCGGGAGGGTGGGAAAGGAAAACATTCAGTACTTC.

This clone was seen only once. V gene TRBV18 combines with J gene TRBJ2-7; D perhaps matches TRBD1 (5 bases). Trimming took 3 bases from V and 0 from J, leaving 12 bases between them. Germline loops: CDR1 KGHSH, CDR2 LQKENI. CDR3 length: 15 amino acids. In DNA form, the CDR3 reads TGTGCCAGCTCACCCCGACAGTCCTTCTCCTACGAGCAGTACTTC. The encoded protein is CASSPRQSFSYEQYF.

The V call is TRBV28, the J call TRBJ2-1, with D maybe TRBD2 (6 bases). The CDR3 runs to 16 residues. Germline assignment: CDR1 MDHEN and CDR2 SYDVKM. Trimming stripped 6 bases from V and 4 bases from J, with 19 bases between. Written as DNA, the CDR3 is TGTGCCAGCAGACCTCTTAGCGGACTTATATACAATGAGCAGTTCTTC. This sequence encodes CASRPLSGLIYNEQFF.

The CDR3 DNA reads as TGTGCCAGCAGCCCGGGACAATTCCTCGGTGGCTACACCTTC. Translating gives CASSPGQFLGGYTF. This chain uses TRBV7-9 with TRBJ1-2; a weak D match, TRBD1 (6 bases). The CDR3 is 14 residues long. The V gene's germline CDR1 is SEHNR and CDR2 FQNEAQ (reference sequence). Trimming shortened V by 5 bases and J by 7 bases, and 17 bases separated the two germline ends.